This T cell receptor (beta chain) comes out of a study of CD4 T cell repertoires in COVID-19. Study at large: Relabeled CFSE-low cells, IL-2-expanded for around nine days, met spikes from other coronaviruses. Points from the study as a whole: Several top expanded SARS-CoV-2-reactive clonotypes were shared by two or three memory subsets. Some SARS-CoV-2 clonotypes, between roughly 7 and 27%, recurred in SARS-CoV and/or HKU1 cultures.

No culture step preceded sequencing of the ex vivo isolated memory T cells. Data came from immunoSEQ multiplex PCR; TCRdb stores just in-frame clones and leaves some out. This sample yields around 22,000 clones, of which more than 75% are seen a single time; around 0.5% belongs to the top ten. Germline assignment: CDR1 ENHRY and CDR2 SYGVKD. The CDR3 loop spans 15 amino acids. After removal of 2 bases from V and 5 bases from J, the junction contained 3 bases not matched to a gene. As regards this clone: Its antigen is not known.

This rearrangement joins TRBV10-3 to TRBJ1-6; TRBD1 matches 7 bases. The input for sequencing was central memory CD4+ T cells from blood, taken before the COVID-19 pandemic. The clonotype comes from a human donor who had COVID-19. The CDR3: CAISETRGNNSPLHF. The CDR3 DNA is TGTGCCATCAGTGAGACCAGGGGGAATAATTCACCCCTCCACTTT.